This entry features one T cell receptor (beta chain) sequence. Its antigen is not known. A clone one base away is much larger, so this may be a read error. The sample comes from a study of T cells in Graves' hyperthyroidism and ophthalmopathy. Study summary: Before treatment of any kind, peripheral blood was taken at initial diagnosis.

Pregnant or lactating patients were excluded, as were those with uncontrolled infection or other autoimmune disease. Diagnosis relied on clinical symptoms, serum thyroxine and TRAb, thyroid ultrasound and orbital computed tomography. Researchers amplified the TCR beta CDR3 regions from RNA transcripts. RT-PCR in the first round (using the HTBI primer set) targeted the TCR CDR3. MiXCR was run by TCRdb on the multiplex PCR reads, yielding one entry per CDR3 protein. The sample shows 700,000 or so distinct CDR3 sequences, roughly 15% of them seen only once. Study-wide results and caveats: Blood also held most thyroid clonotypes expanded beyond 0.001.

The TCR sequence derives from a woman aged 50 to 60 with Graves' ophthalmopathy. The sequenced sample was blood.

CDR3 DNA: TGTGCCAGCGGCTTAGTAGCTAGGACTAGCGGGAGAGAGACCCAGTACTTC. The encoded protein is CASGLVARTSGRETQYF. The V and J genes are TRBV7-2 and TRBJ2-5; TRBD2 agrees at 13 bases. The germline V gene encodes CDR1 SGHTA and CDR2 FQGNSA. This CDR3 is 17 amino acids long. The whole variable domain, filled in from reference TRBV7-2 and TRBJ2-5, reads GAGVSQSPSNKVTEKGKDVELRCDPISGHTALYWYRQSLGQGLEFLIYFQGNSAPDKSGLPSDRFSAERTGGSVSTLTIQRTQQEDSAVYLCASGLVARTSGRETQYFGPGTRLLVL.